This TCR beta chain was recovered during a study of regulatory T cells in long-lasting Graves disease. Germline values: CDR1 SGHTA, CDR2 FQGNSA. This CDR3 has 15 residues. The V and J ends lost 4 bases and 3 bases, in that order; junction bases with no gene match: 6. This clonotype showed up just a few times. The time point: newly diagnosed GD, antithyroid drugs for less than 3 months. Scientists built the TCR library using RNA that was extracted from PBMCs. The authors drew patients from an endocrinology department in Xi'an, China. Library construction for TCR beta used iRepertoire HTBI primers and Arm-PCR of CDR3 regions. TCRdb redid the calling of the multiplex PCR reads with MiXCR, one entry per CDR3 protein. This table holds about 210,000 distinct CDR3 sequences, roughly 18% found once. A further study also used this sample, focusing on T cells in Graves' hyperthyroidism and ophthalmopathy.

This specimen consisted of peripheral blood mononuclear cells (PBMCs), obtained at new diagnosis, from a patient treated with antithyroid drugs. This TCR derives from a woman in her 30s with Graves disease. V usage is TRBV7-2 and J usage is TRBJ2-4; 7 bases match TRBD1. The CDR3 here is CASSSQQGYKNIQYF. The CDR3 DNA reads TGTGCCAGCAGCTCCCAACAGGGGTACAAAAACATTCAGTACTTC.